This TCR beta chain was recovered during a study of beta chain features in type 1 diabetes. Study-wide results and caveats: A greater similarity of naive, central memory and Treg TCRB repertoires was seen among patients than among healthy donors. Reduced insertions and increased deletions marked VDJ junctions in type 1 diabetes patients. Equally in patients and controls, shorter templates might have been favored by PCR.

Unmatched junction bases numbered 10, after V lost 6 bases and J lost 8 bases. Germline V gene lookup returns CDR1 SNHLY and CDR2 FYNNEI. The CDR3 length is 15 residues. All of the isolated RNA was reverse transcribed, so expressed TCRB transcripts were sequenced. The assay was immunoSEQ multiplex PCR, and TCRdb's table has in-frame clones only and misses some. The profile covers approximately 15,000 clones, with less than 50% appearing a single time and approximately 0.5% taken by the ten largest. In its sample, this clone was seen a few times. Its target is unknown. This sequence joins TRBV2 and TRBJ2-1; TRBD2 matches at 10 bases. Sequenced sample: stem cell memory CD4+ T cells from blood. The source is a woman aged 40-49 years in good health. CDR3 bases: TGTGCCAGCAGCGACGGACTAGCGGCCAGCGATGAGCAGTTCTTC. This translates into CASSDGLAASDEQFF. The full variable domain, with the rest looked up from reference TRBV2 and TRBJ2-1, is EPEVTQTPSHQVTQMGQEVILRCVPISNHLYFYWYRQILGQKVEFLVSFYNNEISEKSEIFDDQFSVERPDGSNFTLKIRSTKLEDSAMYFCASSDGLAASDEQFFGPGTRLTVL.